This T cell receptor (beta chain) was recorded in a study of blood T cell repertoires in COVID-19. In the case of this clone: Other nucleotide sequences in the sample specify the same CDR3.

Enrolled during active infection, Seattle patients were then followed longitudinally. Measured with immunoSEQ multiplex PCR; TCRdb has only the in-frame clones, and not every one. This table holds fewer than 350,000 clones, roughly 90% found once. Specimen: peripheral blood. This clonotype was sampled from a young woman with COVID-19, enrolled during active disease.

The CDR3 region is CASSLSGGQETQYF. CDR3 DNA sequence: TGCGCCAGCAGCCTTAGCGGGGGGCAAGAGACCCAGTACTTC. The rearrangement uses TRBV5-1 and TRBJ2-5, with TRBD2 identical over 10 bases. J lost 2 bases, V lost 4 bases, and 2 bases had no gene match. In germline, CDR1 is SGHRS, CDR2 YFSETQ. The CDR3 runs to 14 residues.